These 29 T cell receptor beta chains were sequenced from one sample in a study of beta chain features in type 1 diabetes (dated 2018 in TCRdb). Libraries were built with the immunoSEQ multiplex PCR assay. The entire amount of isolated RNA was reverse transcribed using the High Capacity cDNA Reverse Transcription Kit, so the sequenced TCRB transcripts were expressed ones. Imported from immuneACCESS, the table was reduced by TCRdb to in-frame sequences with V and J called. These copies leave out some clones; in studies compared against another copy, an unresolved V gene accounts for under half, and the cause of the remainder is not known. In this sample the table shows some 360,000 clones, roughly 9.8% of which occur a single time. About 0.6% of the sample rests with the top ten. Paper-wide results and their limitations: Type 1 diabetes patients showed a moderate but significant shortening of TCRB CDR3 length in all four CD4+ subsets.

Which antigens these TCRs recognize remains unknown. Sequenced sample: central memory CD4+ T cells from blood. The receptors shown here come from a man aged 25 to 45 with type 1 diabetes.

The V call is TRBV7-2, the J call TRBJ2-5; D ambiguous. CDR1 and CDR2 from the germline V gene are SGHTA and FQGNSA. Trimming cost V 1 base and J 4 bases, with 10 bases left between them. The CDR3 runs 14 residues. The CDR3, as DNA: TGTGCCAGCAGCTTAGATCACGCGTTAGAGACCCAGTACTTC. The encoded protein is CASSLDHALETQYF. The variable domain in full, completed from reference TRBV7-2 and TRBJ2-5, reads GAGVSQSPSNKVTEKGKDVELRCDPISGHTALYWYRQSLGQGLEFLIYFQGNSAPDKSGLPSDRFSAERTGGSVSTLTIQRTQQEDSAVYLCASSLDHALETQYFGPGTRLLVL.

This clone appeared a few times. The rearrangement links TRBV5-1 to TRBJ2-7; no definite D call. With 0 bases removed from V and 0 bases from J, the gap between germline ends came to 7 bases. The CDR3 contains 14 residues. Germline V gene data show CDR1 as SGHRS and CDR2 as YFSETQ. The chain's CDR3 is CASSLETISYEQYF. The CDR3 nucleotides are TGCGCCAGCAGCTTGGAAACTATCTCCTACGAGCAGTACTTC.

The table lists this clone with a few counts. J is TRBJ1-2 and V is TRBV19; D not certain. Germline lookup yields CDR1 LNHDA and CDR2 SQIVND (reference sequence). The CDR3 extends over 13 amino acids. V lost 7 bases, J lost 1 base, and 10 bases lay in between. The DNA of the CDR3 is TGTGCCAGTAAACTCAATGATAACTATGGCTACACCTTC. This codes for CASKLNDNYGYTF. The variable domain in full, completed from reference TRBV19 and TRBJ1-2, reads DGGITQSPKYLFRKEGQNVTLSCEQNLNHDAMYWYRQDPGQGLRLIYYSQIVNDFQKGDIAEGYSVSREKKESFPLTVTSAQKNPTAFYLCASKLNDNYGYTFGSGTRLTVV.

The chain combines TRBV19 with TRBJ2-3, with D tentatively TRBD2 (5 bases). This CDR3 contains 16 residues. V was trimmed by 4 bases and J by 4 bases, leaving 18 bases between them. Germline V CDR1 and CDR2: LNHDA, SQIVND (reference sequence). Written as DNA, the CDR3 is TGTGCCAGTAGTAGGGCCGGCGGGTATCAGCCAGATACGCAGTATTTT. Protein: CASSRAGGYQPDTQYF.

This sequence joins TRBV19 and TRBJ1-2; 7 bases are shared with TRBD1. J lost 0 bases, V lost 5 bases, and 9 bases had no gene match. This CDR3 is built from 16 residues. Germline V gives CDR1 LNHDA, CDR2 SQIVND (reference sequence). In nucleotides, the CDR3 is TGTGCCAGTAGTCCACAATCGACAGGGACTAACTATGGCTACACCTTC. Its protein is CASSPQSTGTNYGYTF.

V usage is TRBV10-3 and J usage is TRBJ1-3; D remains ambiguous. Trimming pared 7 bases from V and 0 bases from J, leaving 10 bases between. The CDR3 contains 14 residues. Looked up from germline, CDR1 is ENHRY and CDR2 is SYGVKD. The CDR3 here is CAIMQDPSGNTIYF. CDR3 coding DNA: TGTGCCATCATGCAGGACCCCTCTGGAAACACCATATATTTT.

CDR3 sequence: CASSEGSATNEKLFF. CDR3 DNA: TGTGCCAGCAGTGAAGGGTCAGCAACTAATGAAAAACTGTTTTTT. This chain joins TRBV6-1 and TRBJ1-4; D gene uncertain. The CDR3 spans 15 residues. Trimming removed 1 base at V and 0 bases at J, with 6 bases between. Germline V gene sequence: CDR1 MNHNS, CDR2 SASEGT.

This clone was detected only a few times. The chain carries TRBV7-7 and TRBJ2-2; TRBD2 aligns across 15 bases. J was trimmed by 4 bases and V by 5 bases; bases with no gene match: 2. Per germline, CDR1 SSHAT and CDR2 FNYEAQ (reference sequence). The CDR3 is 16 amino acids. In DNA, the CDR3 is TGTGCCAGCAGCCGGGGACTAGCGGGAGGCACCGGGGAGCTGTTTTTT. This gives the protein CASSRGLAGGTGELFF.

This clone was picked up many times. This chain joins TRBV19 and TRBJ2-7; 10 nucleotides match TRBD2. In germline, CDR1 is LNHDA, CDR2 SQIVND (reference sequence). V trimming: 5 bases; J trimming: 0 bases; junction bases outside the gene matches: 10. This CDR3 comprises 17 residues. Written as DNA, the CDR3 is TGTGCCAGTAGTGAACTAGCGGGACCTGTTACCTCCTACGAGCAGTACTTC. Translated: CASSELAGPVTSYEQYF.

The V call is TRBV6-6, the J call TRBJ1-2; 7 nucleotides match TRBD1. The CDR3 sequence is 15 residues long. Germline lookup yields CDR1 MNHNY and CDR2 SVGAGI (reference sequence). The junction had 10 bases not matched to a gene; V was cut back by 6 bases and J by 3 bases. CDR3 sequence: CASRNRGLGDYGYTF. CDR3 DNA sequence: TGTGCCAGCAGGAACAGGGGACTTGGGGACTATGGCTACACCTTC.

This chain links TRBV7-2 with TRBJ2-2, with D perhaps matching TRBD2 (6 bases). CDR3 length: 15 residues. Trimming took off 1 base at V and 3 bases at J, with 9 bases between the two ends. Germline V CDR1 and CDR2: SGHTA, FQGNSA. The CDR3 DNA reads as TGTGCCAGCAGCTTAGATGGAGGGTACACCGGGGAGCTGTTTTTT. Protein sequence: CASSLDGGYTGELFF.

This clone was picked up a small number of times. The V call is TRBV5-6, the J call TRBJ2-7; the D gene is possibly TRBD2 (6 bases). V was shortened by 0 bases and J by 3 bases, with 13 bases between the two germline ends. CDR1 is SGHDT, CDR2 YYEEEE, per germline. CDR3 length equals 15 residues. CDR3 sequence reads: CASSLGLGSLYEQYF. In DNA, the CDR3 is TGTGCCAGCAGCTTGGGACTAGGGTCCCTCTACGAGCAGTACTTC.

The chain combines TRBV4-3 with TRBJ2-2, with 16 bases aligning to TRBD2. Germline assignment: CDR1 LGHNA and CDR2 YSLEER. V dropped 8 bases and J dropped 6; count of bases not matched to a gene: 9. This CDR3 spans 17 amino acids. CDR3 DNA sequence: TGCGCCAGCCAGAAGGGGACTAGCGGGAGGGTGGCCGGGGAGCTGTTTTTT. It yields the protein CASQKGTSGRVAGELFF.

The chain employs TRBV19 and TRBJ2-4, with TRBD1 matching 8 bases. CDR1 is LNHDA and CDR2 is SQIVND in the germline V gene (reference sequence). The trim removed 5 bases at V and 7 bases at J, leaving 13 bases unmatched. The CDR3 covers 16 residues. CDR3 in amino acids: CASSPTADRVGNIQYF. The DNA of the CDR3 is TGTGCCAGTAGTCCAACGGCGGACAGGGTAGGGAACATTCAGTACTTC.

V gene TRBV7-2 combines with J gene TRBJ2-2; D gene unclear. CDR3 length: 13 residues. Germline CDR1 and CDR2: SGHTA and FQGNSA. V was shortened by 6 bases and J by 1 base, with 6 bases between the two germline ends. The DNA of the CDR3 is TGTGCCAGCAGGCACTTGAACACCGGGGAGCTGTTTTTT. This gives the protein CASRHLNTGELFF.

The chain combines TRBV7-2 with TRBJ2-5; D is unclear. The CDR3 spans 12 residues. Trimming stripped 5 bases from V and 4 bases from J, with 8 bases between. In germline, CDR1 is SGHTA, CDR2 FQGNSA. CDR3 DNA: TGTGCCAGCAGCCCGACCTCAGAGACCCAGTACTTC. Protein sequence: CASSPTSETQYF.

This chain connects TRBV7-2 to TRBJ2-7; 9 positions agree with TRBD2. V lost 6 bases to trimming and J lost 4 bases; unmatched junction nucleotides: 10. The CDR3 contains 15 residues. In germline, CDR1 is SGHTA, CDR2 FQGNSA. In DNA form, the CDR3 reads TGTGCCAGCAGGGGGGGGTCTAGCGGGATTTACGAGCAGTACTTC. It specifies CASRGGSSGIYEQYF.

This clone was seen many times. CDR3 coding DNA: TGTGCCAGCAGCTTGTTAGGGCCGAACACTGAAGCTTTCTTT. Its translation: CASSLLGPNTEAFF. V usage is TRBV5-6 and J usage is TRBJ1-1; D unresolved. Germline V gene sequence: CDR1 SGHDT, CDR2 YYEEEE. Trimming stripped 1 base from V and 1 base from J, with 8 bases between. The CDR3 has 14 residues.

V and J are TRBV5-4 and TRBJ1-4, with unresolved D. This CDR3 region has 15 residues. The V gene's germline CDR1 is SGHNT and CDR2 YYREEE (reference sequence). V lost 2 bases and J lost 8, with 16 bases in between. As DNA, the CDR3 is TGTGCCAGCAGCTTTTACGGGAAAGAAGGGGAAAAACTGTTTTTT. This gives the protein CASSFYGKEGEKLFF.

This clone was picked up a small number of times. CDR3 in DNA: TGTGCCACCAGCAGAGATCCCGGGACTTTATCCTACGAGCAGTACTTC. Protein product: CATSRDPGTLSYEQYF. V usage is TRBV15 and J usage is TRBJ2-7; D is possibly TRBD2 (6 bases). The CDR3 has 16 amino acids. The V end lost 0 bases, the J end lost 1 base, and 13 bases lay between the germline ends. Germline lookup yields CDR1 LNHNV and CDR2 YYDKDF (reference sequence).

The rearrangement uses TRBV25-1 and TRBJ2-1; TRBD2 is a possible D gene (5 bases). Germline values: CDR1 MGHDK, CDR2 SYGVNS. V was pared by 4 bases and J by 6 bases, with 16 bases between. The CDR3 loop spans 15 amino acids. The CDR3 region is CASSARSGGLNEQFF. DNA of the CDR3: TGTGCCAGCAGTGCGAGAAGCGGAGGCCTCAATGAGCAGTTCTTC.

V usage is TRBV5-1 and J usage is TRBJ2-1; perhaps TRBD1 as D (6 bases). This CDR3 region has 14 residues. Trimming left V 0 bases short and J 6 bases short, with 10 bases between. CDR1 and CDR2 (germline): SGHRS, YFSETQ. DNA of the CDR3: TGCGCCAGCAGCTTGGCGGACAGAGGCAATGAGCAGTTCTTC. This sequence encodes CASSLADRGNEQFF.

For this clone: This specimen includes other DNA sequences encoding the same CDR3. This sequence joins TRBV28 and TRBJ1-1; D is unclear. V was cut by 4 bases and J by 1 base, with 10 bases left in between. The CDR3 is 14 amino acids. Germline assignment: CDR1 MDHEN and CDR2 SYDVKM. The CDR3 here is CASSSPSGNTEAFF. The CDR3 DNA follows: TGTGCCAGCAGTTCCCCCTCAGGGAACACTGAAGCTTTCTTT.

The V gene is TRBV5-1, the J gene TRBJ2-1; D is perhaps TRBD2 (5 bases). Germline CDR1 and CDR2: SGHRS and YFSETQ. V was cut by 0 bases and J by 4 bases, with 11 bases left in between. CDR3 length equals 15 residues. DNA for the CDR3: TGCGCCAGCAGCTTGGGCGGGCTGGGATACAATGAGCAGTTCTTC. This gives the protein CASSLGGLGYNEQFF.

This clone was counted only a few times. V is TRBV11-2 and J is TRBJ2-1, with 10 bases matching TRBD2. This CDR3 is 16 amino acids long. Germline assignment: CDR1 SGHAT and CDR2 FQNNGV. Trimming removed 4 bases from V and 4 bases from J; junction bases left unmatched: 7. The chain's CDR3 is CASSSLAGGGYNEQFF. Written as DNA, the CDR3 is TGTGCCAGCAGCTCCTTAGCGGGAGGAGGATACAATGAGCAGTTCTTC. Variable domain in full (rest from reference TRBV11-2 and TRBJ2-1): EAGVAQSPRYKIIEKRQSVAFWCNPISGHATLYWYQQILGQGPKLLIQFQNNGVVDDSQLPKDRFSAERLKGVDSTLKIQPAKLEDSAVYLCASSSLAGGGYNEQFFGPGTRLTVL.

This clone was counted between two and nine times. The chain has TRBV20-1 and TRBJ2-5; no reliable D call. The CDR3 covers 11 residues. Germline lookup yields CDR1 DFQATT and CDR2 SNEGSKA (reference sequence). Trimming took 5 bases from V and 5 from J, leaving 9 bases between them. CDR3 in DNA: TGCAGTGCTCGATGGATGGAGACCCAGTACTTC. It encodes CSARWMETQYF.

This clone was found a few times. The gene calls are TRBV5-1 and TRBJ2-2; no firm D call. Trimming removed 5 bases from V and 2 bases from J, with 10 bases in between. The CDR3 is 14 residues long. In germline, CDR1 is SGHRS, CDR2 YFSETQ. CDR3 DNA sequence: TGCGCCAGCAGTGACTCCCTAAACACCGGGGAGCTGTTTTTT. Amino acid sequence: CASSDSLNTGELFF.

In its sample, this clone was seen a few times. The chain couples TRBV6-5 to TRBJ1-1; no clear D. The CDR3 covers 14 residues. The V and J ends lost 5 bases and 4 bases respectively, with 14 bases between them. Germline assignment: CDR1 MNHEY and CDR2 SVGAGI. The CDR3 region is CASSPVWTSTEAFF. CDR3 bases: TGTGCCAGCAGTCCAGTTTGGACGAGCACTGAAGCTTTCTTT.

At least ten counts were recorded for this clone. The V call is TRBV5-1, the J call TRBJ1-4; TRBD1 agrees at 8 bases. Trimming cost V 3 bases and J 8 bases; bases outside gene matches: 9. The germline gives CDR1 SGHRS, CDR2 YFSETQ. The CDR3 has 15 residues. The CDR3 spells CASSSQGAGNEKLFF. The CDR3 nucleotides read TGCGCCAGCAGCTCGCAGGGGGCCGGTAACGAAAAACTGTTTTTT.